This T cell receptor (beta chain) was recorded in a study of blood T cells in healthy people across ages. It was with a sample-barcoded 5' primer and a J-beta primer mix that a second PCR of about 7 to 12 cycles was run. TCRdb re-called the 5' RACE reads through MiXCR, storing one row per CDR3 protein. The sample shows 600,000 or so distinct CDR3 sequences, around half of them seen only once. Source material: blood. This clonotype was sampled from a man at least 80 years old in good health.

Here the CDR3 reads CASSNGGTGAYSNQPQHF. The CDR3 DNA reads as TGTGCCAGCAGCAACGGAGGGACAGGGGCGTATAGCAATCAGCCCCAGCATTTT. V usage is TRBV7-2 and J usage is TRBJ1-5, with TRBD1 matching 10 bases. CDR3 size: 18 residues. The germline V gene encodes CDR1 SGHTA and CDR2 FQGNSA. Trimming removed 5 bases from V and 0 bases from J; junction bases left unmatched: 10.